The entry below gives a single T cell receptor (beta chain) sequence along with its context. No antigen is known for it. Base quality data are lacking; no much larger clone is found one base away. Donors were patients with localized lung adenocarcinoma, a subtype of non-small cell lung cancer. These samples came from the centers of localized lung adenocarcinomas. CD8+ T cells from tumor tissue were profiled separately from CD4+ T cells for TCR repertoire analysis. This record belongs to a study of CD4 and CD8 cells across lung adenocarcinoma regions (dated by TCRdb to between 2018 and 2020). Some background on the complete study: Intratumor heterogeneity of the T cell receptor repertoire was examined by comparing tumor centers with tumor margins.

The library was generated by PCR. The instrument given in TCRdb is HiSeq X Ten. Through fastp at Q25 and MiXCR, TCRdb rebuilt clones from the public reads, retaining in-frame beta chains. Each CDR3 protein gets just one entry, which takes the most common genes and DNA from the rows behind it. The table for this sample lists approximately 19,000 distinct CDR3 sequences; around half of them were counted only once. Under 35% of the sample is held by the ten biggest clonotypes. The germline V gene specifies SGHDN as CDR1 and FVKESK as CDR2. Including the terminal cysteine and phenylalanine, the CDR3 comprises 14 residues. The read is trimmed to its CDR3 DNA, 42 bases read in frame from base 1.

The chain is assembled from TRBV14 and TRBJ2-3; the D gene cannot be resolved reliably. Sequencing was carried out using CD8+ T cells from the center of a lung tumor. The cell subset or site label, as the study defines it: tumor center region. The TCR was taken from a female donor with lung adenocarcinoma. The CD4 and CD8 labels of this study may be unreliable. CDR3 region: CAGRPSVLGDTQYF. The bases read TGTGCGGGCCGCCCGTCCGTTCTAGGAGATACGCAGTATTTT.